The clone carrying this TCR beta chain occurred once. This sample was taken from a study of control samples from healthy donors and cancer patients. Germline assignment: CDR1 SGHDT and CDR2 YYEEEE. Deletions cut 1 base from V and 1 base from J, with 6 bases between. This CDR3 spans 14 amino acids. Method: immunoSEQ multiplex PCR; TCRdb's copy keeps in-frame clones and lacks some. The repertoire has about 86,000 clones, approximately 95% of them found once; the top ten carry roughly 1.5%. Sequenced sample: blood. The TCR sequence derives from a woman in her twenties or thirties in good health. The V call is TRBV5-6, the J call TRBJ1-3; D is ambiguous. The DNA of the CDR3 is TGTGCCAGCAGCTTGATGGAGTCTGGAAACACCATATATTTT. Protein: CASSLMESGNTIYF.